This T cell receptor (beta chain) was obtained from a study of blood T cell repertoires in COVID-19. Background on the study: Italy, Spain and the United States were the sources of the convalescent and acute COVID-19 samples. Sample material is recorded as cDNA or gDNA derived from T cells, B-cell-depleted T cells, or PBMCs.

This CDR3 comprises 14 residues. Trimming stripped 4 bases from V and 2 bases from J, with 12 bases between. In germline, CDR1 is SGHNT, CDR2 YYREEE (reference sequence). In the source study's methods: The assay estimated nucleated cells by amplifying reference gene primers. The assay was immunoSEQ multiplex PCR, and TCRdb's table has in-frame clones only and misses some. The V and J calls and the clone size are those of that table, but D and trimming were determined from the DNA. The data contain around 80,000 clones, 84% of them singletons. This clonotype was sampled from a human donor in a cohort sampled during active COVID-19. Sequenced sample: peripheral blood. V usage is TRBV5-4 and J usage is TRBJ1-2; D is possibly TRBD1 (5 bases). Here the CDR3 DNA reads TGTGCCAGCAGCCCCCAGGGCGAGAACTATGGCTACACCTTC. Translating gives CASSPQGENYGYTF. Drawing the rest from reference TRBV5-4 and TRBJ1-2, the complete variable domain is ETGVTQSPTHLIKTRGQQVTLRCSSQSGHNTVSWYQQALGQGPQFIFQYYREEENGRGNFPPRFSGLQFPNYSSELNVNALELDDSALYLCASSPQGENYGYTFGSGTRLTVV.